There are a few counts of the clone carrying this T cell receptor beta chain. This entry comes from a study of response to subunit inactivated influenza vaccine. MiXCR, applied by TCRdb to the RT-PCR reads, yields one record per CDR3 protein. The sample holds more than 450,000 distinct CDR3 sequences, 10% to 12% seen once. This CDR3 contains 16 residues. Germline values: CDR1 MDHEN, CDR2 SYDVKM. V lost 4 bases, J lost 2 bases, and 7 bases stayed unmatched. These data also formed part of another study, on T cells expressing NK-cell markers. As reported in that work: Production of TCR beta cDNA relied on 5'RACE template switching with UMIs. Sequenced donors, eight in total, included seven who were HCMV-seropositive and one who was seronegative. In roughly 6 donors, dominant CD3+CD56+NKG2C+ clones formed roughly 1.0-7.5% of CD8+ cells. One observes that, in several donors, these clonotypes were also the leading ones within the CD3+CD56-NKG2C+ fraction. The study did not resolve the HCMV specificity of expanded NKG2C+ T cell clones.

The sample here was PBMCs from blood, taken on the day of vaccination. The rearrangement uses TRBV28 and TRBJ2-7, with 11 bases identical to TRBD2. The receptor was isolated from a man aged 45 to 65 who received an inactivated influenza vaccine. CDR3 amino acids: CASSSTGTSGPYEQYF. In nucleotides, the CDR3 is TGTGCCAGCAGTTCTACCGGGACTAGCGGCCCCTACGAGCAGTACTTC.